The 6 T cell receptor beta chains below all came from one sample that was sequenced in a study of blood T cells in healthy people across ages. The second PCR ran about 6 to 11 cycles with a sample-barcoded 5' primer and J-beta primers. Each CDR3 protein is one row after TCRdb ran MiXCR on the 5' RACE reads. This table has 800,000 or so distinct CDR3 sequences, 60% to 80% appearing once. The sample comprised blood. These receptors were taken from a man aged 30 to 45 in good health.

V and J are TRBV9 and TRBJ1-6; 10 nucleotides line up with TRBD1. Germline V gene sequence: CDR1 SGDLS, CDR2 YYNGEE. This CDR3 is 17 amino acids long. With V trimmed by 3 bases and J by 6 bases, 9 bases remained unmatched. The DNA of the CDR3 is TGTGCCAGCAGCGGACGGGACAGGGGTCGGTTTAATTCACCCCTCCACTTT. Translation gives CASSGRDRGRFNSPLHF.

The chain combines TRBV4-2 with TRBJ2-7, with D possibly being TRBD1 or TRBD2 (5 bases each). Between the trimmed V and J ends, which lost 0 bases and 8 bases, there was a span of 14 bases. The CDR3 extends over 14 amino acids. In germline, CDR1 is LGHNA, CDR2 YNFKEQ. CDR3 sequence reads: CASSQDYGTGKQYF. The DNA of the CDR3 is TGTGCCAGCAGCCAAGATTACGGGACGGGTAAGCAGTACTTC.

The chain couples TRBV5-1 to TRBJ2-1; 10 bases are shared with TRBD1. This CDR3 is 12 amino acids long. Germline V gene data show CDR1 as SGHRS and CDR2 as YFSETQ. V gave up 4 bases and J gave up 15 bases; unmatched junction bases: 7. The CDR3 spells CASSPGQGRPFF. The CDR3 DNA follows: TGCGCCAGCAGCCCGGGACAGGGGAGGCCGTTCTTC.

This sequence joins TRBV5-5 and TRBJ2-1; 9 bases are a match to TRBD1. The germline V gene encodes CDR1 SGHKS and CDR2 YYEKEE (reference sequence). V was clipped by 7 bases and J by 15 bases; unmatched bases: 2. CDR3 length: 9 amino acids. The CDR3 nucleotides are TGTGCCAGCCGGGACAGGGTGTTCTTC. Protein: CASRDRVFF. Using reference TRBV5-5 and TRBJ2-1 for the parts outside the CDR3, the full variable domain is DAGVTQSPTHLIKTRGQQVTLRCSPISGHKSVSWYQQVLGQGPQFIFQYYEKEERGRGNFPDRFSARQFPNYSSELNVNALLLGDSALYLCASRDRVFFGPGTRLTVL.

The V gene is TRBV5-1, the J gene TRBJ1-6, with D possibly being TRBD1 (5 bases). Trimming stripped 4 bases from V and 6 bases from J, with 20 bases between. CDR3 length equals 17 residues. CDR1 and CDR2 from the germline V gene are SGHRS and YFSETQ. CDR3 nucleotide sequence: TGCGCCAGCAGCCTGGGGGAGGGCCTCACTTTTAATTCACCCCTCCACTTT. Translating gives CASSLGEGLTFNSPLHF.

In DNA, the CDR3 is TGTGCCAGCAGTTTGGTGGATCTATCGCAATTGGAGCAGTTCTTC. Its translation is CASSLVDLSQLEQFF. This chain joins TRBV12-3 or TRBV12-4 and TRBJ2-1; D is ambiguous. This CDR3 is built from 15 residues. V gave up 3 bases and J gave up 10 bases, with 19 bases separating them.